This TCR beta chain was obtained from a study of OX40 agonist ivuxolimab in advanced cancers. Study-wide results and limits: The CD4+ and CD8+ T cells in the blood had expanded clonally by week 6 at 0.1 to 3.0 mg/kg.

The protocol was immunoSEQ multiplex PCR, while the TCRdb copy is restricted to in-frame clones and leaves out a portion. The sample has more than 20,000 clones; 84% are singletons. From germline, CDR1 is MNHNS and CDR2 SASEGT. V lost 2 bases and J lost 1; bases outside the gene matches: 1. The CDR3 length is 15 residues. This clone has only one observation. As yet, its antigen is unknown. The chain joins TRBV6-1 to TRBJ1-2, with 10 positions matching TRBD1. Material: CD4+ or CD8+ T cells sorted from blood, obtained in a trial of the OX40 agonist ivuxolimab. The receptor's source is an adult with an advanced solid tumor such as melanoma, head and neck, liver or kidney cancer. The CDR3: CASSEWTGGNYGYTF. CDR3 in DNA: TGTGCCAGCAGTGAATGGACAGGGGGTAACTATGGCTACACCTTC.